The rows below give T cell receptor beta chains drawn from one sample of a study of neurological immune-mediated disorders. TCRdb re-called the 5' RACE reads through MiXCR, storing one row per CDR3 protein. The sample yields more than 50,000 distinct CDR3 sequences, 3.9% seen once. Specimen: PBMCs. The receptor source for this set is a man younger than 45 with multiple sclerosis. Each CDR3 is given with its conserved first and last residue. Fields, in order: D gene, V gene, clone size, J gene, CDR3 protein, CDR3 DNA. A D gene is named only where the DNA matches it firmly. Size is stated for part of the rows, as once, few or many counts, or as a class when the clone is expanded.

D: .
V: TRBV20-1
size: .
J: TRBJ2-7
CDR3: CSAQLGGYEQYF
DNA: TGCAGTGCTCAGCTAGGGGGCTACGAGCAGTACTTC

D: .
V: TRBV5-6
size: many
J: TRBJ2-7
CDR3: CASSIQGSYEQYF
DNA: TGTGCCAGCAGCATCCAGGGAAGCTACGAGCAGTACTTC

D: .
V: TRBV7-2
size: many
J: TRBJ2-5
CDR3: CASSLSSLAETQYF
DNA: TGTGCCAGCAGCTTAAGTTCGCTAGCGGAGACCCAGTACTTC

D: TRBD1
V: TRBV19
size: .
J: TRBJ1-1
CDR3: CASSMTGENTEAFF
DNA: TGTGCCAGTAGTATGACAGGGGAGAACACTGAAGCTTTCTTT

D: .
V: TRBV27
size: many
J: TRBJ1-1
CDR3: CASSLIPGRNTEAFF
DNA: TGTGCCAGCAGTTTAATACCGGGCAGGAACACTGAAGCTTTCTTT

D: .
V: TRBV12-3/TRBV12-4
size: many
J: TRBJ2-4
CDR3: CASSLGGAGKNIQYF
DNA: TGTGCCAGCAGTTTAGGGGGCGCGGGCAAAAACATTCAGTACTTC

D: .
V: TRBV5-6
size: .
J: TRBJ2-1
CDR3: CASRTYNEQFF
DNA: TGTGCCAGCAGAACGTACAATGAGCAGTTCTTC

D: TRBD1
V: TRBV6-2/TRBV6-3
size: many
J: TRBJ2-5
CDR3: CASRGMDRKTQYF
DNA: TGTGCCAGCAGGGGGATGGACAGGAAGACCCAGTACTTC

D: .
V: TRBV29-1
size: many
J: TRBJ1-1
CDR3: CSVDGALQGGVDTEAFF
DNA: TGCAGCGTTGATGGAGCCCTGCAGGGAGGGGTAGACACTGAAGCTTTCTTT

D: .
V: TRBV20-1
size: many
J: TRBJ1-4
CDR3: CSAREPDYLKLFF
DNA: TGCAGTGCTAGAGAACCCGACTACCTAAAACTGTTTTTT

D: .
V: TRBV6-6
size: many
J: TRBJ2-3
CDR3: CASSVPGTQYF
DNA: TGTGCCAGCAGTGTCCCCGGTACGCAGTATTTT

D: .
V: TRBV20-1
size: many
J: TRBJ1-5
CDR3: CSARDLVSGVQPQHF
DNA: TGCAGTGCTAGAGATCTAGTTTCGGGGGTGCAGCCCCAGCATTTT

D: .
V: TRBV6-5
size: many
J: TRBJ1-2
CDR3: CASSYSGQVYGYTF
DNA: TGTGCCAGCAGTTACTCGGGACAAGTCTATGGCTACACCTTC

D: .
V: TRBV20-1
size: many
J: TRBJ1-1
CDR3: CSARDGRRGNTEAFF
DNA: TGCAGTGCTAGAGATGGTAGGAGGGGTAACACTGAAGCTTTCTTT

D: .
V: TRBV20-1
size: many
J: TRBJ1-4
CDR3: CSAAGVGEEKLFF
DNA: TGCAGTGCCGCAGGGGTTGGGGAAGAAAAACTGTTTTTT

D: TRBD1
V: TRBV7-3
size: many
J: TRBJ2-7
CDR3: CASSIYRGYEQYF
DNA: TGTGCCAGCAGCATCTACAGGGGTTACGAGCAGTACTTC

D: TRBD1
V: TRBV9
size: few
J: TRBJ2-7
CDR3: CASSRGSGGLISYEQYF
DNA: TGTGCCAGCAGTCGTGGGTCAGGGGGCCTCATCTCCTACGAGCAGTACTTC

D: TRBD1
V: TRBV20-1
size: many
J: TRBJ2-7
CDR3: CSARDGQGASGEQYF
DNA: TGCAGTGCTAGAGATGGACAGGGGGCTTCGGGAGAGCAGTACTTC

D: .
V: TRBV5-1
size: many
J: TRBJ1-5
CDR3: CASSSSPGWSNQPQHF
DNA: TGCGCCAGCAGCTCGAGTCCGGGGTGGAGCAATCAGCCCCAGCATTTT

D: .
V: TRBV20-1
size: many
J: TRBJ1-6
CDR3: CSATDGVFNSPLHF
DNA: TGCAGTGCTACGGACGGCGTATTTAATTCACCCCTCCACTTT

D: .
V: TRBV5-5
size: many
J: TRBJ2-7
CDR3: CASSLSLGSPYEQYF
DNA: TGTGCCAGCAGCTTGTCATTGGGCAGTCCCTACGAGCAGTACTTC

D: TRBD1
V: TRBV18
size: .
J: TRBJ2-1
CDR3: CASSDRTGNYNEQFF
DNA: TGTGCCAGCTCCGACAGGACAGGAAACTACAATGAGCAGTTCTTC

D: .
V: TRBV6-6
size: many
J: TRBJ2-5
CDR3: CASNSGGETQYF
DNA: TGTGCCAGCAATAGCGGAGGAGAGACCCAGTACTTC

D: .
V: TRBV18
size: many
J: TRBJ1-1
CDR3: CASSPSDTREAFF
DNA: TGTGCCAGCTCACCCTCGGACACCCGGGAAGCTTTCTTT

D: .
V: TRBV5-1
size: many
J: TRBJ1-1
CDR3: CASSLARLSRAFF
DNA: TGCGCCAGCAGCTTGGCCCGACTCTCCCGAGCTTTCTTT

D: TRBD1
V: TRBV5-1
size: many
J: TRBJ2-5
CDR3: CASSLGQDEETQYF
DNA: TGCGCCAGCAGCTTAGGACAGGATGAAGAGACCCAGTACTTC

D: TRBD1
V: TRBV20-1
size: many
J: TRBJ2-6
CDR3: CSALDRAHSGANVLTF
DNA: TGCAGTGCCCTGGACAGGGCTCATTCTGGGGCCAACGTCCTGACTTTC

D: .
V: TRBV12-3/TRBV12-4
size: many
J: TRBJ1-5
CDR3: CASSKTDTRNQPQNF
DNA: TGTGCCAGCAGCAAGACAGATACACGCAATCAGCCCCAGAATTTT

D: TRBD1
V: TRBV3-1
size: many
J: TRBJ2-7
CDR3: CASSSGRDRGFYEQYF
DNA: TGTGCCAGCAGCTCGGGTAGGGACAGGGGGTTCTACGAGCAGTACTTC